This note documents a single TCR beta chain sequence. The antigen is not known. Donors were drawn from the roughly 120-subject validation cohort, separate from the approximately 670-subject first cohort. This sample was taken from a study of cytomegalovirus exposure and HLA in healthy donors. Assay: immunoSEQ multiplex PCR; the TCRdb copy retains only in-frame clones and omits some. Here the sample spans some 250,000 clones, 90% being singletons. This CDR3 is built from 15 residues. The germline CDR1 and CDR2 sequences are MNHEY and SVGAGI. With 2 bases clipped from V and 5 bases from J, the junction kept 5 bases outside the gene matches. Study-level findings and limits: The classifier, whose performance was assessed in both the original and validation cohorts, reportedly diagnosed cytomegalovirus status with high specificity and sensitivity. Researchers catalogued approximately 170 TCR beta chains as cytomegalovirus-associated.

The rearrangement links TRBV6-5 to TRBJ2-1, with 8 bases identical to TRBD1. This clonotype was sampled from a woman in her 30s in good health and CMV-seronegative. Sample: PBMCs. CDR3 amino acids: CASSYDRGTNNEQFF. The CDR3 nucleotides are TGTGCCAGCAGTTACGACAGGGGCACAAACAATGAGCAGTTCTTC.